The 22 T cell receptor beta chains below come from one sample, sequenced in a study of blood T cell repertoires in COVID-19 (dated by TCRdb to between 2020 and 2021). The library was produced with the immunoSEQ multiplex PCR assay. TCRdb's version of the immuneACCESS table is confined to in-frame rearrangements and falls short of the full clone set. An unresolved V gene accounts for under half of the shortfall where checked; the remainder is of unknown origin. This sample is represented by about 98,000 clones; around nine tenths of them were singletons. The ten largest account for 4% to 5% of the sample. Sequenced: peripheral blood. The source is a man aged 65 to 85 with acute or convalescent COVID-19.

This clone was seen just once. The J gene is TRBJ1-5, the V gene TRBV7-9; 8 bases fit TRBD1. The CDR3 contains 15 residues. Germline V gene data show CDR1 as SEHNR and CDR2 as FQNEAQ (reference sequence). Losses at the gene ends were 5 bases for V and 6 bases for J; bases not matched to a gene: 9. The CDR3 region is CASSLGQGQAQPQHF. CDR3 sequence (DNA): TGTGCCAGCAGCCTGGGGCAGGGACAGGCTCAGCCCCAGCATTTT. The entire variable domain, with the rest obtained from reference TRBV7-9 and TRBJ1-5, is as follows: DTGVSQNPRHKITKRGQNVTFRCDPISEHNRLYWYRQTLGQGPEFLTYFQNEAQLEKSRLLSDRFSAERPKGSFSTLEIQRTEQGDSAMYLCASSLGQGQAQPQHFGDGTRLSIL.

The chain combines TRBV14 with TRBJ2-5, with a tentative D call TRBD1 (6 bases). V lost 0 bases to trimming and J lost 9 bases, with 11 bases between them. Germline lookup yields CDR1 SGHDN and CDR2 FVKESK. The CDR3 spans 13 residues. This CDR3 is CASSQDRYRAQYF. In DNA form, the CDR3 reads TGTGCCAGCAGCCAAGATCGGTACAGGGCCCAGTACTTC.

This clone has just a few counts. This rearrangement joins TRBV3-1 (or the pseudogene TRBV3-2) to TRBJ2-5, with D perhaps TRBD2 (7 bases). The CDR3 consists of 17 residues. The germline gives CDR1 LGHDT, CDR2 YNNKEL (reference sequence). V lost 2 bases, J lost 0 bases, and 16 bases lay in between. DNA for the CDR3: TGTGCCAGCAGCCAACCCCGGGGGGCCCAGTACCAAGAGACCCAGTACTTC. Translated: CASSQPRGAQYQETQYF.

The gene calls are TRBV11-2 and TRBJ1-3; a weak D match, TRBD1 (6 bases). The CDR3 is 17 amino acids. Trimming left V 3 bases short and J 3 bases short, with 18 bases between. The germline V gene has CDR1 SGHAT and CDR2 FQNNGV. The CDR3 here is CASSFTSPGADGNTIYF. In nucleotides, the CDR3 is TGTGCCAGCAGCTTTACCTCCCCAGGGGCTGATGGAAACACCATATATTTT. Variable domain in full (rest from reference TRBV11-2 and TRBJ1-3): EAGVAQSPRYKIIEKRQSVAFWCNPISGHATLYWYQQILGQGPKLLIQFQNNGVVDDSQLPKDRFSAERLKGVDSTLKIQPAKLEDSAVYLCASSFTSPGADGNTIYFGEGSWLTVV.

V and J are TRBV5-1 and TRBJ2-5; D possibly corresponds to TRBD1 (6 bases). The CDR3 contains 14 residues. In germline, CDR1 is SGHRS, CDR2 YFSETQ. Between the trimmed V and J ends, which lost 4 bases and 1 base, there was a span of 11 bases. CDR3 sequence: CASSAQGSQETQYF. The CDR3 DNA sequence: TGCGCCAGCAGCGCACAGGGTTCCCAAGAGACCCAGTACTTC.

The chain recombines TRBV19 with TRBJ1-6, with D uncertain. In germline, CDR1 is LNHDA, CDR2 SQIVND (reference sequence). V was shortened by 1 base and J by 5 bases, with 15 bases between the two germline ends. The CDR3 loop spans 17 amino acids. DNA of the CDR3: TGTGCCAGTAGTATAGTAGAAGTTGGGCTCCATAATTCACCCCTCCACTTT. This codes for CASSIVEVGLHNSPLHF.

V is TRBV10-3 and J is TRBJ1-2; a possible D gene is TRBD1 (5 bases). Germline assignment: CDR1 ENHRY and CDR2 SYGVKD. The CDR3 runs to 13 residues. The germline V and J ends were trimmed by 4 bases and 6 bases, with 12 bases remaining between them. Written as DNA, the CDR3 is TGTGCCATCAGTGTGGAGGGGAAGGATGGCTACACCTTC. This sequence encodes CAISVEGKDGYTF.

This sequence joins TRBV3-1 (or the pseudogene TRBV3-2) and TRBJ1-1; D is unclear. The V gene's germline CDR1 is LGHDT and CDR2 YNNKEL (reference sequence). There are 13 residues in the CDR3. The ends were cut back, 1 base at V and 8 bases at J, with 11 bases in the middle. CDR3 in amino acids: CASSQVEGGEAFF. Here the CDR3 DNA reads TGTGCCAGCAGCCAAGTGGAAGGCGGGGAAGCTTTCTTT.

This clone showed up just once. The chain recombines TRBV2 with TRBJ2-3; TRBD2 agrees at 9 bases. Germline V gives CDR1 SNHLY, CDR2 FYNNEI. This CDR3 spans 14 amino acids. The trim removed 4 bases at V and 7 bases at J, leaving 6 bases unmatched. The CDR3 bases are TGTGCCAGCAGTGCAGGACTAGCGATAAATACGCAGTATTTT. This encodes CASSAGLAINTQYF.

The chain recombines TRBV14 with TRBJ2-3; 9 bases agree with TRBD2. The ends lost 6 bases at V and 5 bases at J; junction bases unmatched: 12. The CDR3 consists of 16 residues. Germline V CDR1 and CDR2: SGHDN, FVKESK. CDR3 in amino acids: CASSGLLAGMGDTQYF. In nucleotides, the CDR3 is TGTGCCAGCAGTGGACTCCTAGCGGGAATGGGAGATACGCAGTATTTT.

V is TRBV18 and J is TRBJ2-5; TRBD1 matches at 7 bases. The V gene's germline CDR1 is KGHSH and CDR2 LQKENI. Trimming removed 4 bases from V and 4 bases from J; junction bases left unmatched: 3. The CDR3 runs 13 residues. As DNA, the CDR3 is TGTGCCAGCTCACAACAGGGGAGAGAGACCCAGTACTTC. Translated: CASSQQGRETQYF.

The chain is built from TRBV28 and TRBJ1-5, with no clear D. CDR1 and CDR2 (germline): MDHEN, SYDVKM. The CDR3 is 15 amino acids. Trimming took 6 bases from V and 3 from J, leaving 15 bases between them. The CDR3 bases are TGTGCCAGCAGCCCCTATGTCTCGCACAATCAGCCCCAGCATTTT. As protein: CASSPYVSHNQPQHF.

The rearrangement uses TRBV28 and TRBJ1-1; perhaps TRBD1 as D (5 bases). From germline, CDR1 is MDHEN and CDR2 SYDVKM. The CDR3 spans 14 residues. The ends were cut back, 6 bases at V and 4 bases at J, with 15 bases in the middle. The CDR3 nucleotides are TGTGCCAGCAGACCCGCGGGGGGTAGCACTGAAGCTTTCTTT. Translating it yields CASRPAGGSTEAFF.

The CDR3 here is CAWSADRGDYGYTF. CDR3 sequence (DNA): TGTGCCTGGAGCGCGGACAGGGGAGACTATGGCTACACCTTC. The J gene is TRBJ1-2, the V gene TRBV30; 9 bases fit TRBD1. The CDR3 length is 14 residues. V dropped 3 bases and J dropped 3; count of bases not matched to a gene: 5. Germline V gene lookup returns CDR1 GTSNPN and CDR2 SVGIG (reference sequence).

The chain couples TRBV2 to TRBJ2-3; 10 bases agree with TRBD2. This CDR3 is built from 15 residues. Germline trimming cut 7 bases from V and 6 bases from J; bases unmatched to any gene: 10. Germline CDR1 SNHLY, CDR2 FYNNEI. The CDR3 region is CASTLQRGGPDTQYF. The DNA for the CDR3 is TGTGCCAGCACCCTGCAGCGGGGGGGCCCGGATACGCAGTATTTT. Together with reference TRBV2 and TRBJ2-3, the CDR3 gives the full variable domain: EPEVTQTPSHQVTQMGQEVILRCVPISNHLYFYWYRQILGQKVEFLVSFYNNEISEKSEIFDDQFSVERPDGSNFTLKIRSTKLEDSAMYFCASTLQRGGPDTQYFGPGTRLTVL.

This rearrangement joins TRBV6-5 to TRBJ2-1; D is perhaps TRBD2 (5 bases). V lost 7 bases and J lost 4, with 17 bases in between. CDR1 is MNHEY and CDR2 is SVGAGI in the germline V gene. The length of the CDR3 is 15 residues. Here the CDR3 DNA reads TGTGCCAGCACTCAAGGACGACTACCTTACAATGAGCAGTTCTTC. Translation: CASTQGRLPYNEQFF.

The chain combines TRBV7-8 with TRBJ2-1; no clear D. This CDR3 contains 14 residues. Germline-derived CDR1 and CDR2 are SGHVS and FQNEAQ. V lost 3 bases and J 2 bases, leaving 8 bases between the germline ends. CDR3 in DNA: TGTGCCAGCAGCTTTCGACTGACCTACAATGAGCAGTTCTTC. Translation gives CASSFRLTYNEQFF.

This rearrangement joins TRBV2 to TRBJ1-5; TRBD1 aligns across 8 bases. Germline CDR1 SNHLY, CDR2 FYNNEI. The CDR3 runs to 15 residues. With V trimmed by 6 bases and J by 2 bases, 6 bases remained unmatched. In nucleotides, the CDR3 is TGTGCCAGCAGAATGGACAGGGCTGGCAATCAGCCCCAGCATTTT. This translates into CASRMDRAGNQPQHF.

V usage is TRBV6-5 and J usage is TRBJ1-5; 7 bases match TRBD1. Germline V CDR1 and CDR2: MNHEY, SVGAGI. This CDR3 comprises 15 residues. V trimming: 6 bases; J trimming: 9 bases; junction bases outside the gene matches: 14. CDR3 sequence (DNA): TGTGCCAGCAGAGCCTATCAGGGGGGCATCAGGCCCCAGCATTTT. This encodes CASRAYQGGIRPQHF.

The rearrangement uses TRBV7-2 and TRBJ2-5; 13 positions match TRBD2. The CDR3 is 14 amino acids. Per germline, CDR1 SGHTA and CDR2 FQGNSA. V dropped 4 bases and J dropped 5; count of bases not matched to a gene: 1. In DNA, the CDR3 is TGTGCCAGCAGCTCGGGACTAGCGGGGGAGACCCAGTACTTC. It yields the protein CASSSGLAGETQYF.

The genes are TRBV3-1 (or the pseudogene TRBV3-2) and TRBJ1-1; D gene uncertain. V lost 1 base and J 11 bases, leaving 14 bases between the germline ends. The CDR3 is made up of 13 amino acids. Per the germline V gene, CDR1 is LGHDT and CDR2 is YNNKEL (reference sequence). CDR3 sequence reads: CASSQVDFRVAFF. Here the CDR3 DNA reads TGTGCCAGCAGCCAAGTTGATTTCCGAGTGGCTTTCTTT.

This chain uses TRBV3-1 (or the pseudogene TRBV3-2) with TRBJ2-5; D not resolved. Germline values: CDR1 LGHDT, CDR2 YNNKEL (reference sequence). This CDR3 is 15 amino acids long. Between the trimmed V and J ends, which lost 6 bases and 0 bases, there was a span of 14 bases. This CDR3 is CASSPWASHQETQYF. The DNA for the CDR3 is TGTGCCAGCAGTCCCTGGGCCAGTCACCAAGAGACCCAGTACTTC.